The 31 T cell receptor beta chains in this list originate from one sample, sequenced in a study of naive and memory T cell subsets (dated by TCRdb to the late 2010s). A robust, sensitive protocol for the amplification, sequencing and analysis of TCRs was described in the study, in which 3' ligation of a UMI-containing oligonucleotide to TCR cDNA was used. Library prep was done by 5' RACE. This sample was sequenced with an Illumina MiSeq. The ligated cDNA was amplified in four rounds of PCR with nested alpha and beta constant region primers together with the SP2 primer. TCRdb reanalyzed the raw reads on its own, using fastp at Q25 for trimming and MiXCR for clone calling, and kept in-frame beta chains. Every entry covers one CDR3 protein and lists the most common genes and DNA from its rows. This sample lists tens of thousands of distinct CDR3 sequences; around 7.3% were detected once. The top ten constitute over 8% of the sample.

Receptors originate from a female donor in good health.

The genes are TRBV7-2 and TRBJ2-3; TRBD2 agrees at 14 bases. Germline lookup yields CDR1 SGHTA and CDR2 FQGNSA. The V gene end was trimmed by 5 bases and the J gene end by 2 bases; junction bases not matched to a gene: 3. The length of the CDR3 is 16 residues. The CDR3 protein is CASSRTSGGSTDTQYF. The CDR3 bases are TGTGCCAGCAGCCGGACTAGCGGGGGGTCCACAGATACGCAGTATTTT.

V gene TRBV29-1 combines with J gene TRBJ2-7; 7 nucleotides line up with TRBD1. V trimming: 4 bases; J trimming: 0 bases; junction bases outside the gene matches: 6. The CDR3 is 14 amino acids. Germline V gene data show CDR1 as SQVTM and CDR2 as ANQGSEA. In DNA, the CDR3 is TGCAGCGTTGGGAAGACAGGGTCCTCCTACGAGCAGTACTTC. Translation gives CSVGKTGSSYEQYF.

This clonotype was seen ten or more times. This chain uses TRBV7-9 with TRBJ1-1; D uncertain. The CDR3 spans 8 residues. The germline V gene has CDR1 SEHNR and CDR2 FQNEAQ (reference sequence). V lost 5 bases to trimming and J lost 9 bases, with 1 base between them. The CDR3 nucleotides are TGTGCCAGCAGCCAAGCTTTCTTT. It encodes CASSQAFF.

The chain uses TRBV7-2 and TRBJ2-5; D uncertain. Germline V gives CDR1 SGHTA, CDR2 FQGNSA. The CDR3 consists of 16 residues. Trimming removed 5 bases from V and 1 base from J, with 17 bases in between. The CDR3 reads CASSPPGRSFQETQYF. The CDR3 DNA is TGTGCCAGCAGCCCCCCCGGAAGGAGCTTCCAAGAGACCCAGTACTTC.

The chain recombines TRBV6-2 or TRBV6-3 with TRBJ1-1; D is uncertain. V was cut by 7 bases and J by 6 bases, with 15 bases left in between. Germline V lookup: CDR1 MNHEY, CDR2 SVGEGT. CDR3 size: 13 residues. The CDR3 nucleotides are TGTGCCAGCAAGAGTGGAGGAATCGCTGAAGCTTTCTTT. It yields the protein CASKSGGIAEAFF.

The chain is built from TRBV7-2 and TRBJ1-1; TRBD1 agrees at 8 bases. The CDR3 loop spans 15 amino acids. Germline CDR1 SGHTA, CDR2 FQGNSA. V was clipped by 2 bases and J by 6 bases; unmatched bases: 8. DNA for the CDR3: TGTGCCAGCAGCTTACTGGGACAGGCTGGCGCTGAAGCTTTCTTT. This translates into CASSLLGQAGAEAFF.

This clonotype occurred many times. The rearrangement joins TRBV12-3 or TRBV12-4 to TRBJ1-4, with a possible D match to TRBD1 (5 bases). The CDR3 covers 14 residues. Trimming cost V 6 bases and J 8 bases, with 16 bases left between them. The CDR3 spells CASRSGTRTEKLFF. The CDR3 DNA sequence: TGTGCCAGCAGGAGCGGGACCCGCACCGAAAAACTGTTTTTT.

This clonotype was seen only a few times. The CDR3 protein is CASSLRGGTSRTYNEQFF. The CDR3 DNA follows: TGTGCCAGCAGTCTACGGGGGGGGACTAGCAGAACCTACAATGAGCAGTTCTTC. The chain links TRBV6-5 to TRBJ2-1, with TRBD2 identical over 9 bases. V lost 5 bases, J lost 2 bases, and 13 bases stayed unmatched. The CDR3 contains 18 residues. Germline V gene sequence: CDR1 MNHEY, CDR2 SVGAGI.

This clonotype came up many times. The chain combines TRBV4-1 with TRBJ1-4; no reliable D call. This CDR3 contains 16 residues. Germline V lookup: CDR1 MGHRA, CDR2 YSYEKL. V was pared by 2 bases and J by 5 bases, with 15 bases between. The CDR3 DNA reads as TGCGCCAGCAGCCAACCGACGAGGCGGAGAAATGAAAAACTGTTTTTT. This encodes CASSQPTRRRNEKLFF.

V is TRBV7-2 and J is TRBJ1-4; the D gene is possibly TRBD1 (6 bases). The CDR3 contains 15 residues. The germline V gene encodes CDR1 SGHTA and CDR2 FQGNSA. The V end was cut by 5 bases, the J end by 7 bases, with 17 bases between. The CDR3 bases are TGTGCCAGCAGCCGTGGGCTTCGAGGGGGTGAAAAACTGTTTTTT. As protein: CASSRGLRGGEKLFF. Full variable domain (missing parts from reference TRBV7-2 and TRBJ1-4): GAGVSQSPSNKVTEKGKDVELRCDPISGHTALYWYRQSLGQGLEFLIYFQGNSAPDKSGLPSDRFSAERTGGSVSTLTIQRTQQEDSAVYLCASSRGLRGGEKLFFGSGTQLSVL.

This clonotype occurred a few times. The chain joins TRBV28 to TRBJ2-1; 8 bases are shared with TRBD2. CDR3 length: 13 residues. The V segment lost 7 bases and the J segment 7 bases; nucleotides outside the gene matches: 6. In germline, CDR1 is MDHEN, CDR2 SYDVKM. CDR3 sequence reads: CASTSGGRNEQFF. As DNA, the CDR3 is TGTGCCAGCACGAGCGGGGGTCGGAATGAGCAGTTCTTC. Drawing the rest from reference TRBV28 and TRBJ2-1, the complete variable domain is DVKVTQSSRYLVKRTGEKVFLECVQDMDHENMFWYRQDPGLGLRLIYFSYDVKMKEKGDIPEGYSVSREKKERFSLILESASTNQTSMYLCASTSGGRNEQFFGPGTRLTVL.

This clonotype has more than one count but fewer than ten. This CDR3 reads CASSPDLVASSPLHF. The CDR3 nucleotides are TGTGCCAGCAGCCCCGATCTTGTTGCGAGTTCACCCCTCCACTTT. The chain recombines TRBV9 with TRBJ1-6; D is unclear. V lost 4 bases to trimming and J lost 9 bases, with 17 bases between them. CDR1 and CDR2 (germline): SGDLS, YYNGEE. This CDR3 has 15 residues.

The gene calls are TRBV30 and TRBJ1-2; D remains ambiguous. V was cut by 1 base and J by 7 bases, with 10 bases left in between. This CDR3 region has 12 residues. CDR1 and CDR2 from the germline V gene are GTSNPN and SVGIG (reference sequence). CDR3 in DNA: TGTGCCTGGAGTGCCGGGTTCGGTGGCTACACCTTC. Translating it yields CAWSAGFGGYTF.

J is TRBJ2-1 and V is TRBV3-1; weak D call: TRBD2 (6 bases). CDR3 size: 14 residues. The germline V and J ends were trimmed by 7 bases and 9 bases, with 19 bases remaining between them. CDR1 is LGHDT and CDR2 is YNNKEL in the germline V gene (reference sequence). CDR3 sequence reads: CASTTGTRVSEQFF. In DNA form, the CDR3 reads TGTGCCAGCACCACCGGGACTCGAGTATCTGAGCAGTTCTTC.

This clonotype was picked up many times. The chain couples TRBV7-9 to TRBJ2-3; unclear D gene. The germline V gene encodes CDR1 SEHNR and CDR2 FQNEAQ (reference sequence). The V end was cut by 5 bases, the J end by 1 base, with 10 bases between. This CDR3 region has 14 residues. CDR3 region: CASSVPLGTDTQYF. The CDR3 region has the DNA TGTGCCAGCAGCGTCCCGTTGGGCACAGATACGCAGTATTTT.

This clonotype was seen a handful of times. J is TRBJ1-1 and V is TRBV5-6; D not certain. V lost 2 bases, J lost 11 bases, and 13 bases lay in between. The CDR3 covers 12 residues. Germline V lookup: CDR1 SGHDT, CDR2 YYEEEE. Here the CDR3 DNA reads TGTGCCAGCAGCTTAGGACTTTCTCGGGCTTTCTTT. Protein sequence: CASSLGLSRAFF.

The rearrangement joins TRBV6-2 or TRBV6-3 to TRBJ1-1; D gene unclear. Trimming removed 8 bases from V and 1 base from J, with 14 bases in between. This CDR3 has 14 residues. Germline-derived CDR1 and CDR2 are MNHEY and SVGEGT. The CDR3, as DNA: TGTGCCAGCTCCCCGAGGGAAAGGAACACTGAAGCTTTCTTT. Translated: CASSPRERNTEAFF.

This clonotype occurred a few times. The chain has TRBV5-5 and TRBJ2-3; 13 nucleotides align to TRBD2. V gave up 2 bases and J gave up 11 bases; unmatched junction bases: 11. CDR3 size: 16 residues. Germline V CDR1 and CDR2: SGHKS, YYEKEE (reference sequence). The CDR3 nucleotides are TGTGCCAGCAGCTTAGCACTAGCGGGGGGGCCGATAGGGCAGTATTTT. The encoded protein is CASSLALAGGPIGQYF. The variable domain in full, completed from reference TRBV5-5 and TRBJ2-3, reads DAGVTQSPTHLIKTRGQQVTLRCSPISGHKSVSWYQQVLGQGPQFIFQYYEKEERGRGNFPDRFSARQFPNYSSELNVNALLLGDSALYLCASSLALAGGPIGQYFGPGTRLTVL.

This chain uses TRBV18 with TRBJ2-2; no clear D. Germline values: CDR1 KGHSH, CDR2 LQKENI. V was cut by 3 bases and J by 2 bases, with 10 bases left in between. This CDR3 is 15 amino acids long. For the CDR3, the DNA is TGTGCCAGCTCACCGCTCCCAGTCAACACCGGGGAGCTGTTTTTT. Residues: CASSPLPVNTGELFF.

This clonotype was detected only a few times. This chain uses TRBV5-1 with TRBJ2-3; D assignment may be TRBD1 or TRBD2 (6 bases each). The germline V gene has CDR1 SGHRS and CDR2 YFSETQ. V was shortened by 7 bases and J by 3 bases, with 15 bases between the two germline ends. This CDR3 comprises 14 residues. The CDR3 nucleotides are TGCGCCAGCTCTCCTCCGGGGGCAACAGATACGCAGTATTTT. Translated, it gives CASSPPGATDTQYF. Together with reference TRBV5-1 and TRBJ2-3, the CDR3 gives the full variable domain: KAGVTQTPRYLIKTRGQQVTLSCSPISGHRSVSWYQQTPGQGLQFLFEYFSETQRNKGNFPGRFSGRQFSNSRSEMNVSTLELGDSALYLCASSPPGATDTQYFGPGTRLTVL.

At least ten counts were recorded for this clonotype. The CDR3 DNA is TGCAGTGCTAGAGATCTCGGTAGCTTTGAGACCCAGTACTTC. As protein: CSARDLGSFETQYF. V gene TRBV20-1 combines with J gene TRBJ2-5; D gene uncertain. The CDR3 totals 14 residues. V was clipped by 0 bases and J by 5 bases, with 13 bases between them. Germline loops: CDR1 DFQATT, CDR2 SNEGSKA (reference sequence).

This clonotype has just a few counts. This chain joins TRBV25-1 and TRBJ2-7, with D uncertain. The CDR3 is 15 amino acids. Germline loops: CDR1 MGHDK, CDR2 SYGVNS. Trimming left V 4 bases short and J 2 bases short, with 15 bases between. The CDR3 region has the DNA TGTGCCAGCAGTGTAGGCTCCTTTGGAACCTACGAGCAGTACTTC. It specifies CASSVGSFGTYEQYF.

This clonotype was picked up many times. The CDR3 protein is CASSLSGRDEKLFF. CDR3 coding DNA: TGCGCCAGCAGCCTCAGCGGGAGGGATGAAAAACTGTTTTTT. The rearrangement links TRBV4-1 to TRBJ1-4; D unclear. This CDR3 is built from 14 residues. Per the germline V gene, CDR1 is MGHRA and CDR2 is YSYEKL. The germline V and J ends were trimmed by 4 bases and 6 bases, with 12 bases remaining between them.

On this clonotype itself: Possible read error: a much larger clone is one base away. The chain carries TRBV7-6 and TRBJ1-2, with D possibly being TRBD1 (5 bases). The germline gives CDR1 SGHVS, CDR2 FNYEAQ. CDR3 length: 13 residues. CDR3 residues: CASRLRDSAGDTF. CDR3 coding DNA: TGTGCCAGCAGACTGAGAGACAGCGCTGGCGACACCTTC.

This clonotype was counted many times. The chain combines TRBV12-5 with TRBJ1-1; D not resolved. The CDR3 contains 14 residues. Germline V gives CDR1 LGHNT, CDR2 FRNRAP. Trimming cost V 6 bases and J 1 base, with 12 bases left between them. CDR3 region: CASGFWTENTEAFF. CDR3 nucleotide sequence: TGTGCTAGTGGCTTTTGGACGGAGAACACTGAAGCTTTCTTT.

This clonotype was observed many times. This sequence joins TRBV29-1 and TRBJ1-1, with a tentative D call TRBD1 (5 bases). Germline loops: CDR1 SQVTM, CDR2 ANQGSEA. The CDR3 is 14 residues long. Trimming stripped 4 bases from V and 1 base from J, with 13 bases between. The CDR3 DNA follows: TGCAGCGTTGTATTGAGGGGCAAGAACACTGAAGCTTTCTTT. This translates into CSVVLRGKNTEAFF.

This rearrangement joins TRBV6-2 or TRBV6-3 to TRBJ2-6; TRBD2 aligns across 14 bases. V lost 8 bases and J lost 1; bases outside the gene matches: 10. The germline CDR1 and CDR2 sequences are MNHEY and SVGEGT. This CDR3 contains 19 residues. This CDR3 is CASHRGLAGEKSGANVLTF. CDR3 coding DNA: TGTGCCAGCCACCGGGGACTAGCGGGGGAAAAGTCTGGGGCCAACGTCCTGACTTTC.

This clonotype was seen a handful of times. This chain connects TRBV9 to TRBJ2-3; 7 bases map to TRBD2. This CDR3 is built from 15 residues. Looked up from germline, CDR1 is SGDLS and CDR2 is YYNGEE. V was pared by 0 bases and J by 1 base, with 2 bases of the junction left unmatched. CDR3 DNA sequence: TGTGCCAGCAGCGTAGGGCTAGCGGGCACAGATACGCAGTATTTT. Amino acids: CASSVGLAGTDTQYF.

The chain recombines TRBV28 with TRBJ2-1, with a tentative D call TRBD1 (6 bases). Looked up from germline, CDR1 is MDHEN and CDR2 is SYDVKM. This CDR3 has 13 amino acids. The V end was cut by 5 bases, the J end by 12 bases, with 17 bases between. The CDR3 is CASSPGHLIGQFF. The CDR3 DNA reads as TGTGCCAGCAGTCCGGGACATCTAATTGGGCAGTTCTTC.

The table lists this clonotype with a few counts. The rearrangement uses TRBV24-1 and TRBJ2-1; no definite D call. V was shortened by 3 bases and J by 4 bases, with 9 bases between the two germline ends. This CDR3 is 14 amino acids long. Germline lookup yields CDR1 KGHDR and CDR2 SFDVKD. The CDR3 reads CATSDSQDYNEQFF. In DNA, the CDR3 is TGTGCCACCAGTGATAGCCAGGATTACAATGAGCAGTTCTTC.

At least ten counts were recorded for this clonotype. J is TRBJ2-5 and V is TRBV6-2 or TRBV6-3; 9 positions match TRBD2. V trimming: 7 bases; J trimming: 5 bases; junction bases outside the gene matches: 5. The CDR3 contains 13 residues. Germline CDR1 reads MNHEY; CDR2 reads SVGEGT. The CDR3 bases are TGTGCCAGCACCTTAGCGGGGGCTGAGACCCAGTACTTC. It specifies CASTLAGAETQYF.